The sequence of this T cell receptor beta chain was determined in a study of CXCR3-negative and CXCR3-positive naive CD8 T cells. Whole-study findings and limits: Similar TRBV-TRBJ gene usage was seen in naive CXCR3-negative and CXCR3-positive cells, but not in memory cells. For CXCR3-positive naive cells, TRB CDR3s were more hydrophobic than those of CXCR3-negative naive cells.

Carrying UMI labels, the TRB cDNA libraries were prepared through 5' RACE. Each CDR3 protein gets one entry in TCRdb, which reprocessed the 5' RACE reads and gives no DNA. The table gives under 75,000 distinct CDR3 sequences; the top ten clones make up 0.55% to 0.75% of it. On this clonotype: The antigen is not known.

The germline V gene has CDR1 MNHEY and CDR2 SVGEGT. This CDR3 contains 16 residues. V gene TRBV6-2 or TRBV6-3 combines with J gene TRBJ2-1; the D gene TCRdb calls, TRBD2, cannot be checked with no DNA. The sequenced material came from naive CXCR3+ CD8+ T cells from blood. Documented subset: CD45RO-CCR7+CD27+CD95- naive CD8+ T cells expressing CXCR3 (TNR3+). This sequence originates from a human donor in good health. Some clones in this sample may be carry-over from other donors' samples. The CDR3 loop is CASSYSVQRGYNEQFF.